The next 10 T cell receptor beta chains were all read from a single sample in a study of technical replicates of blood from a few donors. Clones were sequenced by immunoSEQ multiplex PCR, and TCRdb holds only the in-frame ones, with some missing. The data contain 60,000 to 90,000 clones, about 95% of them singletons. The material sequenced was T cells isolated from PBMCs. These receptors all come from a human donor in good health.

The chain is built from TRBV7-9 and TRBJ1-4, with 11 nucleotides matching TRBD1. The germline V gene has CDR1 SEHNR and CDR2 FQNEAQ (reference sequence). V gave up 5 bases and J gave up 6 bases; unmatched junction bases: 2. The CDR3 consists of 14 residues. DNA for the CDR3: TGTGCCAGCAGCCCGGGACAGGGGGATGAAAAACTGTTTTTT. This translates into CASSPGQGDEKLFF.

V usage is TRBV7-9 and J usage is TRBJ2-1; the match to TRBD1 covers 9 bases. This CDR3 contains 13 residues. V dropped 5 bases and J dropped 8; count of bases not matched to a gene: 4. CDR1 SEHNR and CDR2 FQNEAQ come from the germline V gene (reference sequence). CDR3 in amino acids: CASSRTGVDEQFF. In nucleotides, the CDR3 is TGTGCCAGCAGCAGGACAGGGGTCGATGAGCAGTTCTTC. The full variable domain, with the rest looked up from reference TRBV7-9 and TRBJ2-1, is DTGVSQNPRHKITKRGQNVTFRCDPISEHNRLYWYRQTLGQGPEFLTYFQNEAQLEKSRLLSDRFSAERPKGSFSTLEIQRTEQGDSAMYLCASSRTGVDEQFFGPGTRLTVL.

The genes are TRBV2 and TRBJ1-2, with 7 bases aligning to TRBD1. CDR3 length: 14 residues. The V gene end was trimmed by 1 base and the J gene end by 8 bases; junction bases not matched to a gene: 7. CDR1 is SNHLY and CDR2 is FYNNEI in the germline V gene. The CDR3 loop is CASSEDVGQYGYTF. CDR3 nucleotides: TGTGCCAGCAGTGAAGACGTGGGACAGTACGGCTACACCTTC.

CDR3 residues: CASSEGVTGSTDTQYF. The CDR3 DNA reads TGTGCCAGCAGTGAAGGGGTGACTGGCTCCACAGATACGCAGTATTTT. This chain connects TRBV2 to TRBJ2-3; D gene uncertain. Germline values: CDR1 SNHLY, CDR2 FYNNEI. The CDR3 has 16 residues. V lost 1 base and J 2 bases, leaving 13 bases between the germline ends.

The J gene is TRBJ2-7, the V gene TRBV10-3, with 8 bases identical to TRBD1. This CDR3 has 15 residues. Germline CDR1 and CDR2: ENHRY and SYGVKD. V trimming: 4 bases; J trimming: 4 bases; junction bases outside the gene matches: 9. The CDR3 here is CAISADRVPGYEQYF. CDR3 coding DNA: TGTGCCATCAGTGCGGACAGGGTCCCAGGGTACGAGCAGTACTTC.

The chain recombines TRBV7-9 with TRBJ2-7; 9 bases agree with TRBD2. CDR1 and CDR2 (germline): SEHNR, FQNEAQ (reference sequence). The CDR3 consists of 15 residues. V lost 1 base, J lost 3 bases, and 4 bases stayed unmatched. The CDR3 DNA reads as TGTGCCAGCAGCTTAGATAGCGGGAGCTTCTACGAGCAGTACTTC. It translates to CASSLDSGSFYEQYF.

V and J are TRBV7-9 and TRBJ1-1; D is ambiguous. V lost 1 base and J lost 5, with 17 bases in between. This CDR3 has 16 residues. Per germline, CDR1 SEHNR and CDR2 FQNEAQ (reference sequence). The CDR3 here is CASSLDYGLSGTEAFF. The CDR3 region has the DNA TGTGCCAGCAGCTTAGATTACGGGCTCTCGGGGACTGAAGCTTTCTTT. Full variable domain (remainder filled in from reference TRBV7-9 and TRBJ1-1): DTGVSQNPRHKITKRGQNVTFRCDPISEHNRLYWYRQTLGQGPEFLTYFQNEAQLEKSRLLSDRFSAERPKGSFSTLEIQRTEQGDSAMYLCASSLDYGLSGTEAFFGQGTRLTVV.

The rearrangement joins TRBV7-6 to TRBJ2-1, with a weak D call TRBD2 (7 bases). The germline gives CDR1 SGHVS, CDR2 FNYEAQ. Trimming stripped 1 base from V and 6 bases from J, with 13 bases between. The CDR3 is 15 residues long. CDR3 protein: CASSLVVGGPNEQFF. CDR3 nucleotides: TGTGCCAGCAGCTTAGTGGTGGGGGGGCCCAATGAGCAGTTCTTC.

The V gene is TRBV7-9, the J gene TRBJ2-7; 11 nucleotides agree with TRBD1. The V gene end was trimmed by 3 bases and the J gene end by 5 bases; junction bases not matched to a gene: 3. This CDR3 region has 14 residues. Germline lookup yields CDR1 SEHNR and CDR2 FQNEAQ (reference sequence). The DNA of the CDR3 is TGTGCCAGCAGCTTCGGGACAGGGGGACACGAGCAGTACTTC. Its translation: CASSFGTGGHEQYF.

The chain uses TRBV28 and TRBJ1-1, with D perhaps matching TRBD1 (5 bases). CDR3 size: 15 residues. The V gene lost 6 bases and the J gene lost 4 bases, with 18 bases spanning the gap. Per the germline V gene, CDR1 is MDHEN and CDR2 is SYDVKM. The DNA of the CDR3 is TGTGCCAGCAGAGAACCCAGGGTATTTGGCACTGAAGCTTTCTTT. It translates to CASREPRVFGTEAFF.